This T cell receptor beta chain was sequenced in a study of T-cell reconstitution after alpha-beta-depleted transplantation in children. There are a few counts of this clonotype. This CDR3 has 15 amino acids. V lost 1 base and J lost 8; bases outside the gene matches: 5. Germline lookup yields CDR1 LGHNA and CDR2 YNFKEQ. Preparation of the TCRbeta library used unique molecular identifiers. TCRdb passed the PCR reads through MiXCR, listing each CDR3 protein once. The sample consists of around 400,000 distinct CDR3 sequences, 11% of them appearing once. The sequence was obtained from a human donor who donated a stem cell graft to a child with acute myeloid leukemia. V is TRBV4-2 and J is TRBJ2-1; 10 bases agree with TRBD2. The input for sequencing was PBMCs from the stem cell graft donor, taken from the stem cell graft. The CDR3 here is CASSQAAGGPDEQFF. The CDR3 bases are TGTGCCAGCAGCCAAGCAGCGGGGGGGCCAGATGAGCAGTTCTTC.